The 5 T cell receptor beta chains presented below share a single source sample, sequenced in a study of Ad26.COV2.S vaccination and SARS-CoV-2 variants. Treatment noted: over 15 received Ad26.COV2.S at low or high dose, single or two shots; 5 received placebo; per-sample allocation not given. Sampling happened 63 days after the first vaccine or placebo injection. Sequenced by immunoSEQ multiplex PCR; TCRdb stores in-frame clones only, minus some. The sample holds 200,000 to 250,000 clones, around nine tenths seen once. The source material was peripheral blood, sampled in a trial of Ad26.COV2.S vaccine versus placebo. These receptors came from a person aged 18-65 years who received the Ad26.COV2.S COVID-19 vaccine or a placebo.

This clone was found once. The chain joins TRBV4-2 to TRBJ1-3, with 10 bases fitting TRBD1. Per the germline V gene, CDR1 is LGHNA and CDR2 is YNFKEQ. The J segment lost 3 bases and the V segment lost 7 bases, leaving 6 bases of the junction unmatched. There are 15 residues in the CDR3. Here the CDR3 reads CASTRDRGSGNTIYF. DNA for the CDR3: TGTGCCAGCACCCGGGACAGGGGAAGTGGAAACACCATATATTTT.

V and J are TRBV10-2 and TRBJ2-5, with a tentative D call TRBD1 (6 bases). CDR1 WSHSY and CDR2 SAAADI come from the germline V gene. Trimming took off 10 bases at V and 3 bases at J, with 24 bases between the two ends. The CDR3 loop spans 16 amino acids. In DNA, the CDR3 is TGCGCCACCTCTGGGTTGTATGTGACAGGAGAAGAGACCCAGTACTTC. It translates to CATSGLYVTGEETQYF.

This clone was seen more than once but under ten times. Written as DNA, the CDR3 is TGTGCCAGCAGTTTCCCTCTTGGCCTCTCTGGAAACACCATATATTTT. This codes for CASSFPLGLSGNTIYF. J is TRBJ1-3 and V is TRBV28; no firm D call. V lost 3 bases to trimming and J lost 0 bases, with 12 bases between them. CDR3 length: 16 amino acids. CDR1 is MDHEN, CDR2 SYDVKM, per germline.

The chain uses TRBV2 and TRBJ2-6; D ambiguous. The V gene's germline CDR1 is SNHLY and CDR2 FYNNEI. The CDR3 runs 17 residues. V was shortened by 6 bases and J by 4 bases, with 19 bases between the two germline ends. The CDR3 nucleotides are TGTGCCAGCAGCGTCCATAGACCCTCTCTGGGGGCCAACGTCCTGACTTTC. Translating it yields CASSVHRPSLGANVLTF.

The chain couples TRBV6-2 or TRBV6-3 to TRBJ1-5; maybe TRBD1 (6 bases). The V gene's germline CDR1 is MNHEY and CDR2 SVGEGT. There are 14 residues in the CDR3. V was shortened by 2 bases and J by 7 bases, with 12 bases between the two germline ends. CDR3 nucleotide sequence: TGTGCCAGCAGTTACACCGGGGGCGGGCAGCCCCAGCATTTT. Translation gives CASSYTGGGQPQHF.